This T cell receptor (beta chain) was found in a study of cytomegalovirus exposure and HLA in healthy donors. Overall study results and limits: Researchers catalogued about 150 TCR beta chains as cytomegalovirus-associated.

The CDR3 has 15 amino acids. Trimming cost V 7 bases and J 4 bases; bases outside gene matches: 9. Germline CDR1 is LNHDA and CDR2 is SQIVND (reference sequence). Comments on this clone: Antigen: not known.

PCR involved 60 Vbeta and 13 Jbeta primers. Produced via immunoSEQ multiplex PCR; TCRdb's table is partial and in-frame only. This table has roughly 150,000 clones, 80% to 85% appearing once. The sample was PBMCs. The rearrangement links TRBV19 to TRBJ2-5; 10 nucleotides align to TRBD2. The receptor's source is a male donor in good health and CMV-seronegative. In DNA form, the CDR3 reads TGTGCCAGTAATCCCAGCGGGAGGGGAGGAGAGACCCAGTACTTC. Its translation: CASNPSGRGGETQYF.